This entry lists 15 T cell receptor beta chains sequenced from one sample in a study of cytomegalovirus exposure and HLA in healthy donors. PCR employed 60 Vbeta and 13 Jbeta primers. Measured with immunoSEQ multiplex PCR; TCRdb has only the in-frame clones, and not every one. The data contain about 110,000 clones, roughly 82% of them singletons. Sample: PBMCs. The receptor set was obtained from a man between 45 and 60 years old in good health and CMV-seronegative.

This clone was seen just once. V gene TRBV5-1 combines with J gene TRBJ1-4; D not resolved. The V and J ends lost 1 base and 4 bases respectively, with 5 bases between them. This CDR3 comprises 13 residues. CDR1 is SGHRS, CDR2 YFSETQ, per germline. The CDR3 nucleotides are TGCGCCAGCAGCTTGACAGATAATGAAAAACTGTTTTTT. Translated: CASSLTDNEKLFF.

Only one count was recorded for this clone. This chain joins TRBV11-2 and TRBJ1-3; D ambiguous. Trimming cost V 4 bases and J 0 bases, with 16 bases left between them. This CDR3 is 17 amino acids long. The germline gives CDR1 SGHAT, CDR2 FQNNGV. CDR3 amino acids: CASSSFSYPRSGNTIYF. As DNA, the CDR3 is TGTGCCAGCAGCTCCTTTAGTTACCCGCGCTCTGGAAACACCATATATTTT.

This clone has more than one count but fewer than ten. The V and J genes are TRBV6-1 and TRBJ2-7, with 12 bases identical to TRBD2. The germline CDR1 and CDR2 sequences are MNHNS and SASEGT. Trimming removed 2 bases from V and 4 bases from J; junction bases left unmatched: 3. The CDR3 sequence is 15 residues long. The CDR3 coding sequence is TGTGCCAGCAGTGAAAAAACTAGCGGGGGGTACGAGCAGTACTTC. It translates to CASSEKTSGGYEQYF.

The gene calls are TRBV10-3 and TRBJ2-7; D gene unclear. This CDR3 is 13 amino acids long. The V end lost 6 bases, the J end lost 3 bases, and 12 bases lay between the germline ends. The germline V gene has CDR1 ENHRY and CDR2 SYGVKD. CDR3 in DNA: TGTGCCATCAGAGGACGGCTAGACTACGAGCAGTACGTC. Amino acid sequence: CAIRGRLDYEQYV.

The CDR3 DNA sequence: TGCAGCGTTGAGGAACAGGGGCTCGGCACTGAAGCTTTCTTT. This translates into CSVEEQGLGTEAFF. The chain has TRBV29-1 and TRBJ1-1, with 7 bases that match TRBD1. The CDR3 consists of 14 residues. V was pared by 3 bases and J by 4 bases, with 8 bases of the junction left unmatched. Germline V CDR1 and CDR2: SQVTM, ANQGSEA.

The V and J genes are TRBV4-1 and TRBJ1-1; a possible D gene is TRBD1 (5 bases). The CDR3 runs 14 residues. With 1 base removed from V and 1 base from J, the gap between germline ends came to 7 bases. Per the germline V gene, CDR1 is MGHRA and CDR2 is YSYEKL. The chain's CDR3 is CASSQVGGNTEAFF. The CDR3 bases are TGCGCCAGCAGCCAAGTCGGGGGGAACACTGAAGCTTTCTTT.

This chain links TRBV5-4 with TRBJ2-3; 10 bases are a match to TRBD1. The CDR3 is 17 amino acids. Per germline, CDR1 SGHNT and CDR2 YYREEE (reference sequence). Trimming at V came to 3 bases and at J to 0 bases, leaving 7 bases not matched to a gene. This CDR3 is CASSSNDRGRSTDTQYF. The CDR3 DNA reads TGTGCCAGCAGCTCTAATGACAGGGGGCGGAGCACAGATACGCAGTATTTT.

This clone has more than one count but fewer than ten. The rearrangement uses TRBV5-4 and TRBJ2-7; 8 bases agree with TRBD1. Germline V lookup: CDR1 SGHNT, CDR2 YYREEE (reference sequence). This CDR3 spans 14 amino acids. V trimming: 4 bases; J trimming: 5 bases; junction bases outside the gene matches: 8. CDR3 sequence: CASSHPDRANEQYF. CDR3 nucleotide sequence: TGTGCCAGCAGCCACCCGGACAGGGCTAACGAGCAGTACTTC.

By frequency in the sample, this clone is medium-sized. CDR3 residues: CASSQRQFSYNEQFF. The DNA of the CDR3 is TGTGCCAGCAGCCAAAGACAGTTCTCCTACAATGAGCAGTTCTTC. V gene TRBV16 combines with J gene TRBJ2-1; maybe TRBD1 (5 bases). The V end was cut by 2 bases, the J end by 0 bases, with 8 bases between. This CDR3 region has 15 residues. CDR1 and CDR2 (germline): KGHSY, FQNENV.

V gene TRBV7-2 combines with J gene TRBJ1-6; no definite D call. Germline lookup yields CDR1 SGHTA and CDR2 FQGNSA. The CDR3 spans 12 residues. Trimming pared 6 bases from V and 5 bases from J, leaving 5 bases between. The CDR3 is CASSFNNSPLHF. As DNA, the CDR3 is TGTGCCAGCAGTTTTAATAATTCACCCCTCCACTTT. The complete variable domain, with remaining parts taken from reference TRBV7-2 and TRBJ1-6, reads GAGVSQSPSNKVTEKGKDVELRCDPISGHTALYWYRQSLGQGLEFLIYFQGNSAPDKSGLPSDRFSAERTGGSVSTLTIQRTQQEDSAVYLCASSFNNSPLHFGNGTRLTVT.

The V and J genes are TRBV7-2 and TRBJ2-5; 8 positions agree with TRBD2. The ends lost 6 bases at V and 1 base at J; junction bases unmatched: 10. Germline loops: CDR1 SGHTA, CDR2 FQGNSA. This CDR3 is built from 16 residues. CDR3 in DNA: TGTGCCAGCAGTTCAGCGGGGGCCTCTCTCCAAGAGACCCAGTACTTC. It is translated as CASSSAGASLQETQYF. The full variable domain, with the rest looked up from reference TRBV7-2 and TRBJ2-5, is GAGVSQSPSNKVTEKGKDVELRCDPISGHTALYWYRQSLGQGLEFLIYFQGNSAPDKSGLPSDRFSAERTGGSVSTLTIQRTQQEDSAVYLCASSSAGASLQETQYFGPGTRLLVL.

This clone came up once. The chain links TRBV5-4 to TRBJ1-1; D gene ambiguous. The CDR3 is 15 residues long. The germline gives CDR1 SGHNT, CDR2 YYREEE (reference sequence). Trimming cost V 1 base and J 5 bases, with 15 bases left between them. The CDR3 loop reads CASSLLNRGWTEAFF. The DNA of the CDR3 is TGTGCCAGCAGCTTGCTAAATCGGGGTTGGACTGAAGCTTTCTTT.

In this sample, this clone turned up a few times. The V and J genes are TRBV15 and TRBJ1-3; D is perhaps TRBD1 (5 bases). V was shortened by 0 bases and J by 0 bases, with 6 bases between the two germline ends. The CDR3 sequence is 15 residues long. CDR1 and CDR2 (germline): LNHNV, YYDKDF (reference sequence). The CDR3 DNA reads TGTGCCACCAGCAGAGATACAGGCTCTGGAAACACCATATATTTT. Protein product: CATSRDTGSGNTIYF.

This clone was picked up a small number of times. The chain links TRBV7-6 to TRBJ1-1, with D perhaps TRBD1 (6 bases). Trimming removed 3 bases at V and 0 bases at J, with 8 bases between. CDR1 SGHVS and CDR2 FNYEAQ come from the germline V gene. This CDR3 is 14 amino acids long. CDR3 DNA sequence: TGTGCCAGCAGCTTCAGGGGCATGAACACTGAAGCTTTCTTT. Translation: CASSFRGMNTEAFF.

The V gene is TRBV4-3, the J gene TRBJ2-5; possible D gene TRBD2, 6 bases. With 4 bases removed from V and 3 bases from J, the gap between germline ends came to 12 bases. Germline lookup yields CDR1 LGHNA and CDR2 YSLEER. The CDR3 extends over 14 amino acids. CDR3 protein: CASSPRVAEETQYF. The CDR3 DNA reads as TGCGCCAGCAGCCCCCGGGTAGCGGAAGAGACCCAGTACTTC.